Following are 4 T cell receptor beta chains from one sample sequenced in a study of T cells after posttransplantation cyclophosphamide. Here immunoSEQ multiplex PCR was the method, and the copy in TCRdb shows in-frame clones only, minus some. The repertoire consists of 30,000 to 45,000 clones, none detected only once. Sequencing input: PBMCs. The source of these receptors is a girl between 5 and 17 years old in good health, CMV-negative, and a related stem cell transplant donor.

This chain connects TRBV4-1 to TRBJ2-5, with 10 bases matching TRBD1. After removal of 1 base from V and 10 bases from J, the junction contained 6 bases not matched to a gene. CDR1 and CDR2 (germline): MGHRA, YSYEKL. The CDR3 consists of 14 residues. The CDR3 region is CASSQGGQGNFQYF. The CDR3 nucleotides are TGCGCCAGCAGCCAAGGGGGACAGGGGAATTTCCAGTACTTC.

This clone was seen ten or more times. The V gene is TRBV2, the J gene TRBJ2-7, with TRBD1 matching 8 bases. Germline V gene lookup returns CDR1 SNHLY and CDR2 FYNNEI. V shed 5 bases, J shed 1 base, and the junction held 4 bases outside the gene matches. This CDR3 is 14 amino acids long. This chain's CDR3 is CASSLQGESYEQYF. The CDR3 DNA reads as TGTGCCAGCAGTTTACAGGGGGAATCCTACGAGCAGTACTTC.

There are many counts of this clone. V gene TRBV4-2 combines with J gene TRBJ2-5; a weak D match, TRBD2 (5 bases). V lost 1 base and J 0 bases, leaving 12 bases between the germline ends. Germline V gene lookup returns CDR1 LGHNA and CDR2 YNFKEQ. CDR3 length equals 16 residues. CDR3 coding DNA: TGTGCCAGCAGCCAAGCCTGGCCGGGGAACCAAGAGACCCAGTACTTC. Amino acid sequence: CASSQAWPGNQETQYF.

The chain joins TRBV2 to TRBJ1-1, with D perhaps TRBD1 (5 bases). The length of the CDR3 is 14 residues. The V gene's germline CDR1 is SNHLY and CDR2 FYNNEI. Trimming left V 5 bases short and J 0 bases short, with 10 bases between. The CDR3 DNA is TGTGCCAGCAGTACGAGACAGATGAACACTGAAGCTTTCTTT. This encodes CASSTRQMNTEAFF.